This record covers a single T cell receptor (beta chain). The sample belongs to a study of blood T cell repertoires in COVID-19. Sequencing used immunoSEQ multiplex PCR; TCRdb keeps in-frame clones, though not all of them. The table has about 100,000 clones, roughly 88% seen once. Trimming stripped 5 bases from V and 5 bases from J, with 15 bases between. The CDR3 has 14 residues. CDR1 and CDR2 from the germline V gene are SGHVS and FQNEAQ. The V gene is TRBV7-8, the J gene TRBJ1-1, with TRBD1 as a possible D gene (5 bases). The sequenced sample was peripheral blood. The origin of this receptor is a human donor in a cohort sampled during active COVID-19. This chain's CDR3 is CASSRPRGMTEAFF. The CDR3 coding sequence is TGTGCCAGCAGCCGCCCGCGGGGCATGACTGAAGCTTTCTTT.